The sequence of this T cell receptor (beta chain) was determined in a study of shared clonotypes between healthy human individuals. Execution of the assay was at deep level. Clones were sequenced by immunoSEQ multiplex PCR, and TCRdb holds only the in-frame ones, with some missing. Of about 2.5 million clones in the sample, 80% to 95% are singletons; the top ten hold 0.3% to 0.45%. This clone was counted a single time. As yet, its antigen is unknown. The CDR3 covers 18 residues. Germline assignment: CDR1 MDHEN and CDR2 SYDVKM. Trimming pared 8 bases from V and 3 bases from J, leaving 28 bases between. The donors were adults (healthy and HIV-negative) with no recent acute infections or vaccinations. The study, taken as a whole, reports: Clonotypes not shared had lower generation probabilities than those common to all four donors. Richness estimates generally favored naive over memory subsets.

The origin of this receptor is a man aged 18 to 29 in good health. Some clones in this sample may be carry-over from other donors' samples. Specimen: naive CD4+ T cells from PBMCs. Documented subset: CD45RA+ positively selected. The chain links TRBV28 to TRBJ1-2; D perhaps matches TRBD1 (6 bases). In DNA form, the CDR3 reads TGTGCCAGCGGCCTGCTTTTCGGTCGGGGGGCAGGGGACTATGGCTACACCTTC. It codes for CASGLLFGRGAGDYGYTF.